This entry features one T cell receptor (beta chain) sequence. The target antigen is unknown. Trimming removed 7 bases at V and 4 bases at J, with 19 bases between. Germline CDR1 MNHNS, CDR2 SASEGT. The CDR3 is 15 residues long. This record comes from a study of CD8+ T cells in alopecia areata. Sequencing relied on a cDNA template that was reverse transcribed from extracted RNA. Here immunoSEQ multiplex PCR was the method, and the copy in TCRdb shows in-frame clones only, minus some. The repertoire holds approximately 98,000 clones, with around 55% as singletons. Whole-study findings and limits: Whereas mice showed it more clearly, TCR sharing across patients was murkier, possibly because of HLA.

The receptor was isolated from a human donor in good health. This chain connects TRBV6-1 to TRBJ1-2; D is unclear. What was sequenced was CD8+ T cells sorted from blood. The CDR3 DNA reads TGTGCCAGCATCTACCGGGTCCCGTCTTTCTATGGCTACACCTTC. It specifies CASIYRVPSFYGYTF.